This T cell receptor (beta chain) was sequenced during a study of cytomegalovirus exposure and HLA in healthy donors. Looked up from germline, CDR1 is MNHEY and CDR2 is SVGAGI. With V trimmed by 5 bases and J by 0 bases, 2 bases remained unmatched. The CDR3 is 15 amino acids. Vbeta (60) and Jbeta (13) primers were used in the PCR. Sequencing used immunoSEQ multiplex PCR; TCRdb keeps in-frame clones, though not all of them. The sample lists about 200,000 clones, 80% to 85% seen once, with 2.5% to 3.5% in the top ten. This chain uses TRBV6-5 with TRBJ2-1; TRBD1 aligns across 9 bases. This receptor was taken from a woman between 40 and 55 years old in good health and CMV-seronegative. Sequencing input: PBMCs. CDR3 in DNA: TGTGCCAGCAGTCTGGGACAGGGCTCCTACAATGAGCAGTTCTTC. This sequence encodes CASSLGQGSYNEQFF.